The present entry profiles one T cell receptor (beta chain) with its context. Its target is not known. Method: immunoSEQ multiplex PCR; TCRdb's copy keeps in-frame clones and lacks some. The data hold 100,000 to 120,000 clones, with around 90% observed a single time. These data come from a study of PD-1 blockade in classical Hodgkin lymphoma. Time point given: cycle 4 day 1 (C4D1), after 6 weeks of nivolumab. Each patient's relapse followed autologous stem cell transplantation, and brentuximab vedotin exposure varied. General study findings and limits: Before treatment, complete responders showed about the same diversity as newly diagnosed patients.

Germline V gene lookup returns CDR1 SGHVS and CDR2 FNYEAQ. This CDR3 contains 14 residues. Trimming at V came to 1 base and at J to 7 bases, leaving 5 bases not matched to a gene. The chain joins TRBV7-6 to TRBJ1-1; 8 nucleotides agree with TRBD1. The TCR originated in a human donor with classical Hodgkin lymphoma. Here the sequenced sample was peripheral blood mononuclear cells (PBMCs), taken before the fourth cycle of nivolumab. CDR3 region: CASSLGDRSNEAFF. The DNA for the CDR3 is TGTGCCAGCAGCTTAGGGGACAGGAGCAATGAAGCTTTCTTT.